What follows are 10 T cell receptor beta chains derived from one specimen sequenced in a study of beta chain features in type 1 diabetes. The isolated RNA, all of it, was reverse transcribed, so expressed TCRB transcripts were what got sequenced. The protocol was immunoSEQ multiplex PCR, while the TCRdb copy is restricted to in-frame clones and leaves out a portion. This sample carries approximately 380,000 clones, about 15% of them seen once, and the ten largest clones take approximately 0.02%. Sequencing used naive CD4+ T cells from blood. These receptors were taken from a woman between 18 and 30 years old in good health.

The chain joins TRBV7-2 to TRBJ2-3; 7 bases are shared with TRBD2. The CDR3 runs 18 residues. Germline V gene sequence: CDR1 SGHTA, CDR2 FQGNSA. V lost 3 bases, J lost 4 bases, and 16 bases stayed unmatched. The CDR3 loop reads CASSFSKWSGNLADTQYF. The CDR3 region has the DNA TGTGCCAGCAGCTTTAGTAAATGGAGCGGGAATCTCGCAGATACGCAGTATTTT.

This clone appeared a few times. This chain connects TRBV25-1 to TRBJ2-7, with 7 positions matching TRBD2. The CDR3 is 15 residues long. Trimming at V came to 4 bases and at J to 2 bases, leaving 8 bases not matched to a gene. Germline-derived CDR1 and CDR2 are MGHDK and SYGVNS. The CDR3 DNA reads as TGTGCCAGCAGTGTACTAGCGACCAGTACCTACGAGCAGTACTTC. This translates into CASSVLATSTYEQYF.

The chain carries TRBV19 and TRBJ1-2; 7 nucleotides match TRBD1. Germline values: CDR1 LNHDA, CDR2 SQIVND (reference sequence). This CDR3 has 15 residues. Unmatched junction bases numbered 9, after V lost 6 bases and J lost 2 bases. Here the CDR3 reads CASSLGQTVNYGYTF. The CDR3, as DNA: TGTGCCAGTAGCCTGGGACAGACCGTGAACTATGGCTACACCTTC.

This clone occurred a few times. This chain joins TRBV15 and TRBJ2-3, with TRBD2 as a possible D gene (5 bases). Between the trimmed V and J ends, which lost 1 base and 10 bases, there was a span of 9 bases. The length of the CDR3 is 12 residues. Germline-derived CDR1 and CDR2 are LNHNV and YYDKDF (reference sequence). The DNA for the CDR3 is TGTGCCACCAGCAGAGGTCTAGCTGCGCAGTATTTT. Protein: CATSRGLAAQYF.

V is TRBV19 and J is TRBJ2-5; 8 bases fit TRBD2. The ends lost 5 bases at V and 5 bases at J; junction bases unmatched: 10. CDR1 is LNHDA and CDR2 is SQIVND in the germline V gene (reference sequence). There are 15 residues in the CDR3. DNA of the CDR3: TGTGCCAGTAGTCCTCCGGGAGGGATTGAGGAGACCCAGTACTTC. Its protein product is CASSPPGGIEETQYF.

This clone was counted a few times. This chain joins TRBV19 and TRBJ1-1, with TRBD1 identical over 8 bases. V lost 0 bases, J lost 0 bases, and 9 bases stayed unmatched. Germline V gene data show CDR1 as LNHDA and CDR2 as SQIVND (reference sequence). CDR3 length: 18 amino acids. The CDR3 sequence: CASSIERVTGALNTEAFF. The CDR3 DNA follows: TGTGCCAGTAGTATAGAAAGGGTGACAGGGGCACTGAACACTGAAGCTTTCTTT.

Here the CDR3 DNA reads TGTGCCAGCAGCCCCCGGACTAGCGCCATCAATGAGCAGTTCTTC. Translating it yields CASSPRTSAINEQFF. The chain carries TRBV7-2 and TRBJ2-1; 9 nucleotides align to TRBD2. CDR1 is SGHTA and CDR2 is FQGNSA in the germline V gene. V shed 5 bases and J 6 bases; nucleotides not matched to a gene: 8. The CDR3 contains 15 residues.

V and J are TRBV2 and TRBJ2-5, with TRBD1 identical over 10 bases. Germline values: CDR1 SNHLY, CDR2 FYNNEI. This CDR3 has 13 amino acids. The V segment lost 6 bases and the J segment 5 bases; nucleotides outside the gene matches: 3. The CDR3, as DNA: TGTGCCAGCAGAGTGGGACAGGGGGAGACCCAGTACTTC. Protein product: CASRVGQGETQYF.

CDR3: CASRKAPEAFF. CDR3 sequence (DNA): TGTGCCAGCAGAAAAGCCCCAGAAGCTTTCTTT. The chain recombines TRBV2 with TRBJ1-1, with no clear D. There are 11 residues in the CDR3. Trimming left V 6 bases short and J 8 bases short, with 10 bases between. Looked up from germline, CDR1 is SNHLY and CDR2 is FYNNEI.

This clone was seen a handful of times. A junction boundary mismatches the germline segment, possibly from a read error. This chain links TRBV25-1 with TRBJ2-3; the match to TRBD2 covers 10 bases. The germline V gene has CDR1 MGHDK and CDR2 SYGVNS. The CDR3 is 14 residues long. This chain's CDR3 is CASSPSGSRDTQYF. In DNA form, the CDR3 reads TGTGCCAGCAGTCCTAGCGGGAGCAGAGATACGCAGTATTTT.